This entry features one TCR beta chain sequence. These data belong to a study of control samples from healthy donors and cancer patients. Assay: immunoSEQ multiplex PCR; the TCRdb copy retains only in-frame clones and omits some. This table has roughly 98,000 clones, more than 80% appearing once. Germline V lookup: CDR1 SNHLY, CDR2 FYNNEI. The CDR3 spans 16 residues. Trimming stripped 8 bases from V and 6 bases from J, with 24 bases between. The receptor's source is a man aged 18 to 29 in good health. Sequenced: blood. The chain couples TRBV2 to TRBJ2-3, with a tentative D call TRBD2 (6 bases). The CDR3 nucleotides read TGTGCCAGCTCCAAAGCGGGCCGGGGTCCGGGGGATACGCAGTATTTT. It translates to CASSKAGRGPGDTQYF.